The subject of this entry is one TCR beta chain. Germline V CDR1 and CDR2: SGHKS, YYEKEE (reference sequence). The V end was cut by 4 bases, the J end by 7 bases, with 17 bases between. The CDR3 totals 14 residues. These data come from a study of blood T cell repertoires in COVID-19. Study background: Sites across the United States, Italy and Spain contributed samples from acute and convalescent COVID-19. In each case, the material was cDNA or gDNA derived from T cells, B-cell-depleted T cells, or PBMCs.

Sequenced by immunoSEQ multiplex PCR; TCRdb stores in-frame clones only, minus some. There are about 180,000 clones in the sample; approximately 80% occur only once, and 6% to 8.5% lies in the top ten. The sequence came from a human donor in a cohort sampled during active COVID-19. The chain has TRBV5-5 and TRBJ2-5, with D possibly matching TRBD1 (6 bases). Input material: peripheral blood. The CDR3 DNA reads TGTGCCAGCAGCGACACAGGGACCCTAGGGACCCAGTACTTC. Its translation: CASSDTGTLGTQYF. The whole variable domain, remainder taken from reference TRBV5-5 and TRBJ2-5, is DAGVTQSPTHLIKTRGQQVTLRCSPISGHKSVSWYQQVLGQGPQFIFQYYEKEERGRGNFPDRFSARQFPNYSSELNVNALLLGDSALYLCASSDTGTLGTQYFGPGTRLLVL.